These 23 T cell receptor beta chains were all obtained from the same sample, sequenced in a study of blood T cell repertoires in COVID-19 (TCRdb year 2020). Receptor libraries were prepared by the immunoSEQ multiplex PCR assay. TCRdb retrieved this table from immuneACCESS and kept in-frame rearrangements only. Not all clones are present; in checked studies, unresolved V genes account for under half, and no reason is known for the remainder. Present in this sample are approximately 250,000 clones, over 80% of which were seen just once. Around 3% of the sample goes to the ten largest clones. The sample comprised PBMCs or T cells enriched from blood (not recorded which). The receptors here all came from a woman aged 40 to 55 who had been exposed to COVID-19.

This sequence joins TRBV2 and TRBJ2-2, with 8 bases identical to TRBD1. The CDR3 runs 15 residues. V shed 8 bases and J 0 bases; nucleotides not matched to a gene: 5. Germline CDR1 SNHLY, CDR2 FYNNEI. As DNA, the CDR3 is TGTGCCAGCGGCGGACAGGGAACGAACACCGGGGAGCTGTTTTTT. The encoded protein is CASGGQGTNTGELFF.

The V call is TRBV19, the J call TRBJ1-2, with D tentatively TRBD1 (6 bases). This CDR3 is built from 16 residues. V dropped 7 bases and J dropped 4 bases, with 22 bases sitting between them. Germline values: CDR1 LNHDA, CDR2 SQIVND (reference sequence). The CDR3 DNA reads TGTGCCAGTATAGTAGGGGCAGGGACAAACACCTATGGCTACACCTTC. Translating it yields CASIVGAGTNTYGYTF.

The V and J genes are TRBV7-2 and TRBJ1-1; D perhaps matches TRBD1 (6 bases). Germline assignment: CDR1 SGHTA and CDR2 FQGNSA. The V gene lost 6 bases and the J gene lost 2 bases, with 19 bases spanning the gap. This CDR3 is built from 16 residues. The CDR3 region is CASRPGRGGFNTEAFF. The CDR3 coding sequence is TGTGCCAGCAGACCGGGGAGGGGGGGGTTTAACACTGAAGCTTTCTTT.

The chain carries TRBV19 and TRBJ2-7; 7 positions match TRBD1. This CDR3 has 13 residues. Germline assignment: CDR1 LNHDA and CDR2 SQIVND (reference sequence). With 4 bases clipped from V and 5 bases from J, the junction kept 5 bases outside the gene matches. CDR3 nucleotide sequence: TGTGCCAGTAGTAGCCAGACAGGGAACGAGCAGTACTTC. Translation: CASSSQTGNEQYF. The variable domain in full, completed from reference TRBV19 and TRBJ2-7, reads DGGITQSPKYLFRKEGQNVTLSCEQNLNHDAMYWYRQDPGQGLRLIYYSQIVNDFQKGDIAEGYSVSREKKESFPLTVTSAQKNPTAFYLCASSSQTGNEQYFGPGTRLTVT.

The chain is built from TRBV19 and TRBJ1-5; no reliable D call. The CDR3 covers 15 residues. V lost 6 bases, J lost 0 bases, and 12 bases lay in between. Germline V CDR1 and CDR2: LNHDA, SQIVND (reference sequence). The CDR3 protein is CASRAGSYSNQPQHF. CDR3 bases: TGTGCCAGTAGAGCCGGGTCATATAGCAATCAGCCCCAGCATTTT.

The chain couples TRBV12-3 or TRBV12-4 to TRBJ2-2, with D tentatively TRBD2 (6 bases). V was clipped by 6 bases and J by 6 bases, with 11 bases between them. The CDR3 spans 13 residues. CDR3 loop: CASSYGGSGELFF. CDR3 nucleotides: TGTGCCAGCAGCTACGGGGGTTCCGGGGAGCTGTTTTTT.

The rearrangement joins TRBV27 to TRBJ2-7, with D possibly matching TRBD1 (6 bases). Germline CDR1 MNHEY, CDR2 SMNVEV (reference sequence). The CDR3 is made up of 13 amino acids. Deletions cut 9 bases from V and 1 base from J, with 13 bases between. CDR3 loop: CASGAGASYEQYF. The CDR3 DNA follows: TGTGCCAGTGGCGCAGGGGCATCCTACGAGCAGTACTTC.

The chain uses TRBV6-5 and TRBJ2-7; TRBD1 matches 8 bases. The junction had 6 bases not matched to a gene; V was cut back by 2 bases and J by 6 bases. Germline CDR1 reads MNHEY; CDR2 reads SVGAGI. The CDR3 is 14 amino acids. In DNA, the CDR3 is TGTGCCAGCAGTTACGGACAGGGTGGTGGCGAGCAGTACTTC. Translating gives CASSYGQGGGEQYF.

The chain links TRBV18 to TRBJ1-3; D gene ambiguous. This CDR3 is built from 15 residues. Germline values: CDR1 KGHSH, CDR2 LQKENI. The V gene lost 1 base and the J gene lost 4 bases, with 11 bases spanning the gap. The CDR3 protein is CASSPRSVEGNTIYF. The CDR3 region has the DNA TGTGCCAGCTCACCACGTAGCGTTGAGGGAAACACCATATATTTT.

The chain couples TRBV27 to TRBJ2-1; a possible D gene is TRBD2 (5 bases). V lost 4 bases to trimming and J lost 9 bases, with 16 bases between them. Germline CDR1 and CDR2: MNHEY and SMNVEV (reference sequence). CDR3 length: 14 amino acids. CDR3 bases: TGTGCCAGCAGTTCTGACATCGGACGGGGTGAGCAGTTCTTC. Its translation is CASSSDIGRGEQFF.

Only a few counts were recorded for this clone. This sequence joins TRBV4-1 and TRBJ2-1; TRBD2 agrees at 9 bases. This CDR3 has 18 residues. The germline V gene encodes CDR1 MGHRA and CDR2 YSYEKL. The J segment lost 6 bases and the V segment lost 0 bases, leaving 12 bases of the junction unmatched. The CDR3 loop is CASSQDPSLAGPFNEQFF. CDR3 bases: TGCGCCAGCAGCCAAGACCCTTCCCTAGCGGGACCCTTCAATGAGCAGTTCTTC.

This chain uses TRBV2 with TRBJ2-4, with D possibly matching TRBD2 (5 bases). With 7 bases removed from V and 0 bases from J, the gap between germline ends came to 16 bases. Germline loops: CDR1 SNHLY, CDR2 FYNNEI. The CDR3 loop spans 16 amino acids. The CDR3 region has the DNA TGTGCCAGCAACGAGGGCAACAGAGTAGCCAAAAACATTCAGTACTTC. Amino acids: CASNEGNRVAKNIQYF.

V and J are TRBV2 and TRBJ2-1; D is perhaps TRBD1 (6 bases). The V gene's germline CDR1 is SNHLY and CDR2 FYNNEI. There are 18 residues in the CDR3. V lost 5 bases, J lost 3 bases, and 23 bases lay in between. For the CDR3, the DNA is TGTGCCAGCAGTACCCGACAGGTTAAGGAGGCTAGCTACAATGAGCAGTTCTTC. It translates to CASSTRQVKEASYNEQFF.

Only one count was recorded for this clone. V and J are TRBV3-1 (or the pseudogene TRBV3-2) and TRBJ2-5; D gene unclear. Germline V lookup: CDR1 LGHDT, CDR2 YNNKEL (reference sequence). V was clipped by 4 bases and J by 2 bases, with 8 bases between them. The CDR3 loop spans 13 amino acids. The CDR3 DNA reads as TGTGCCAGCAGCCCTACTCGGCAAGAGACCCAGTACTTC. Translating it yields CASSPTRQETQYF.

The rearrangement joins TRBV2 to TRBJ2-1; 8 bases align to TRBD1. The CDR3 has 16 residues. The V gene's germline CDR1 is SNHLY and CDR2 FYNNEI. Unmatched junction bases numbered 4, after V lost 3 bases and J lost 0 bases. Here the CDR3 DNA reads TGTGCCAGCAGTGATAGGGACAGGAGCTCCTACAATGAGCAGTTCTTC. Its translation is CASSDRDRSSYNEQFF.

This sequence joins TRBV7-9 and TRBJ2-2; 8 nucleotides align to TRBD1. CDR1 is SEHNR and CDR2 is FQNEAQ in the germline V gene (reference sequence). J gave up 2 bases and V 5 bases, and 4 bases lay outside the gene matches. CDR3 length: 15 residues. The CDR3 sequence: CASSNGQGNTGELFF. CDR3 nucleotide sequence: TGTGCCAGCAGCAACGGACAGGGCAACACCGGGGAGCTGTTTTTT.

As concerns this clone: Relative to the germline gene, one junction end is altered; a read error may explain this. The CDR3 sequence: CASSHMTGTGRSRGIF. For the CDR3, the DNA is TGTGCCAGCAGCCACATGACCGGGACAGGGAGATCTAGGGGGATCTTC. The genes are TRBV5-4 and TRBJ1-2, with 9 bases fitting TRBD1. This CDR3 has 16 residues. Germline V gives CDR1 SGHNT, CDR2 YYREEE (reference sequence). Full variable domain (rest looked up from reference TRBV5-4 and TRBJ1-2): ETGVTQSPTHLIKTRGQQVTLRCSSQSGHNTVSWYQQALGQGPQFIFQYYREEENGRGNFPPRFSGLQFPNYSSELNVNALELDDSALYLCASSHMTGTGRSRGIFGSGTRLTVV.

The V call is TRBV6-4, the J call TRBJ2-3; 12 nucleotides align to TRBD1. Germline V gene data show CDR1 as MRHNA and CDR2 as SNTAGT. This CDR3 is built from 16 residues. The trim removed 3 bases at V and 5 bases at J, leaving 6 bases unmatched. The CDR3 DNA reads TGTGCCAGCAGTGAAGACGGGACAGGGGGCTTAGATACGCAGTATTTT. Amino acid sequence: CASSEDGTGGLDTQYF.

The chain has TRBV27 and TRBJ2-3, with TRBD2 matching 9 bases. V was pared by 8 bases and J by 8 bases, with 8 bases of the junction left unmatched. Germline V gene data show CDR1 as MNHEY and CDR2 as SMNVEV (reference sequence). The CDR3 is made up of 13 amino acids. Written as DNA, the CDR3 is TGTGCCAGCTGCGCGGGAGGGGAATTTACGCAGTATTTT. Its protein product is CASCAGGEFTQYF.

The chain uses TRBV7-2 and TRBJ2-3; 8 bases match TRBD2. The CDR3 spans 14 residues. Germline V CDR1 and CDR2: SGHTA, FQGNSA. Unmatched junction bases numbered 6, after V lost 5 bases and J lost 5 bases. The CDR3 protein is CASSPTGGIDTQYF. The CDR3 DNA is TGTGCCAGCAGCCCAACGGGAGGGATAGATACGCAGTATTTT. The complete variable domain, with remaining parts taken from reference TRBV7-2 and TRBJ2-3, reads GAGVSQSPSNKVTEKGKDVELRCDPISGHTALYWYRQSLGQGLEFLIYFQGNSAPDKSGLPSDRFSAERTGGSVSTLTIQRTQQEDSAVYLCASSPTGGIDTQYFGPGTRLTVL.

CDR3 residues: CASRLTGDRYSPLHF. CDR3 sequence (DNA): TGTGCCAGTCGCCTTACGGGAGATCGATATTCACCCCTCCACTTT. The gene calls are TRBV27 and TRBJ1-6; D not resolved. The V and J ends lost 9 bases and 8 bases respectively, with 20 bases between them. The CDR3 runs 15 residues. The germline V gene has CDR1 MNHEY and CDR2 SMNVEV (reference sequence).

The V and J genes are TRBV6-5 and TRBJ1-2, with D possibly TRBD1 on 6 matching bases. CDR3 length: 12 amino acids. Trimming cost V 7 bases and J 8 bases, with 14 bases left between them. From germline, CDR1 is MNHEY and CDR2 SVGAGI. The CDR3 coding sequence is TGTGCCAGCACCCTACAGGGTCGAGGCTACACCTTC. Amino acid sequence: CASTLQGRGYTF.

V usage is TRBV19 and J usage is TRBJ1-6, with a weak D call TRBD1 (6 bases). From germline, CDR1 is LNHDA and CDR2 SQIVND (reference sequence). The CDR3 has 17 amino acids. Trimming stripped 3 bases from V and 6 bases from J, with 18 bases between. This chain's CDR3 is CASSILGGAGLNSPLHF. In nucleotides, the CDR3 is TGTGCCAGTAGTATCCTAGGGGGGGCCGGTCTTAATTCACCCCTCCACTTT.